This T cell receptor beta chain was retrieved from a study of PD-L1 blockade in urothelial cancer. Study information: Patients began atezolizumab, 1,200 mg intravenously every 3 weeks, around 2014.

Time point: peripheral blood 6 weeks after treatment start. Germline V gives CDR1 SGHKS, CDR2 YYEKEE (reference sequence). This CDR3 contains 17 residues. The ends were cut back, 2 bases at V and 3 bases at J, with 21 bases in the middle. This clone was observed a few times. The assay was immunoSEQ multiplex PCR, and TCRdb's table has in-frame clones only and misses some. The data show 60,000 to 80,000 clones, about nine tenths seen once. V and J are TRBV5-5 and TRBJ2-7; weak D call: TRBD2 (5 bases). Sequences were derived from PBMCs, sampled around atezolizumab (anti-PD-L1) treatment. The TCR was taken from a man in his sixties with urothelial cancer. This chain's CDR3 is CASSFRGSELLVYEQYF. CDR3 DNA: TGTGCCAGCAGCTTTCGGGGAAGCGAGCTACTGGTCTACGAGCAGTACTTC.